These T cell receptor beta chains were read from a single sample in a study of radiotherapy plus CTLA-4 blockade in lung cancer. Profiling relied on immunoSEQ multiplex PCR, and the TCRdb table lists in-frame clones only, not all of them. Of about 88,000 clones listed, about two thirds are singletons. Sequenced material: peripheral blood, taken from a patient treated with radiotherapy plus ipilimumab. These receptors were obtained from a human donor with non-small cell lung cancer that progressed on radiotherapy plus ipilimumab. CDR3s include the opening cysteine and the closing phenylalanine or tryptophan. Each record gives: D gene, clone size, V gene, J gene, CDR3 protein, CDR3 DNA. The D gene is left open where the match is weak. A row's size may be missing; if present it is once, few, many or a size class.

>.|.|TRBV4-2|TRBJ2-7
CASSQEGQGTYEQYF
TGTGCCAGCAGCCAAGAGGGGCAGGGGACGTACGAGCAGTACTTC
>TRBD2|.|TRBV4-3|TRBJ2-3
CASSQEGGLAGSDTQYF
TGCGCCAGCAGCCAAGAAGGGGGTCTAGCGGGGTCAGATACGCAGTATTTT
>.|.|TRBV28|TRBJ2-5
CASSLWRAGETQYF
TGTGCCAGCAGTTTATGGAGAGCAGGAGAGACCCAGTACTTC
>.|.|TRBV6-5|TRBJ2-7
CASSYLIGSIYEQYF
TGTGCCAGCAGTTATTTGATAGGTAGCATCTACGAGCAGTACTTC
>.|few|TRBV7-3|TRBJ1-2
CASSFGSMRYTF
TGTGCCAGCAGCTTCGGATCTATGCGCTACACCTTC
>TRBD2|.|TRBV27|TRBJ2-3
CASSLRPLAAGVPDTQYF
TGTGCCAGCAGTTTAAGGCCGTTGGCAGCGGGAGTCCCAGATACGCAGTATTTT
>TRBD2|few|TRBV4-1|TRBJ2-3
CASSRTSGGAGSTDTQYF
TGCGCCAGCAGCCGTACTAGCGGGGGGGCCGGGAGCACAGATACGCAGTATTTT
>.|.|TRBV19|TRBJ2-1
CASTDIGTSAYNEQFF
TGTGCCAGTACCGATATCGGGACCTCCGCCTACAATGAGCAGTTCTTC
>.|.|TRBV28|TRBJ2-3
CASSLGERITDTQYF
TGTGCCAGCAGTTTAGGCGAGCGTATAACAGATACGCAGTATTTT
>TRBD2|.|TRBV18|TRBJ2-1
CASSPGLAGGQDEQFF
TGTGCCAGCTCTCCGGGACTAGCGGGAGGGCAGGATGAGCAGTTCTTC
>.|.|TRBV13|TRBJ1-1
CASSPDSEAFF
TGTGCCAGCAGCCCCGATAGTGAAGCTTTCTTT
>.|once|TRBV6-5|TRBJ2-7
CASSPDTREQYF
TGTGCCAGCAGCCCGGACACCCGGGAGCAGTACTTC
>.|few|TRBV4-1|TRBJ2-7
CASSLGGSTYEQYF
TGCGCCAGCAGCCTCGGGGGATCCACCTACGAGCAGTACTTC
>TRBD2|.|TRBV30|TRBJ2-5
CAWTNRGRGGSETQYF
TGTGCCTGGACCAACCGAGGGCGGGGGGGCTCGGAGACCCAGTACTTC
>TRBD2|once|TRBV5-1|TRBJ2-3
CASSLGLAGGVSTDTQYF
TGCGCCAGCAGCCTCGGACTAGCGGGAGGGGTTAGCACAGATACGCAGTATTTT
>.|.|TRBV28|TRBJ2-7
CASGRGGGAAYEQYF
TGTGCCAGCGGCCGGGGTGGGGGGGCCGCCTACGAGCAGTACTTC
>.|.|TRBV4-2|TRBJ2-5
CASSPRSETLEETQYF
TGTGCCAGCAGCCCCCGATCAGAGACGTTGGAAGAGACCCAGTACTTC
>TRBD2|few|TRBV28|TRBJ2-7
CASSPRLAGGYEQYF
TGTGCCAGCAGTCCCCGACTAGCGGGAGGTTACGAGCAGTACTTC
>.|.|TRBV5-6|TRBJ1-4
CASSATGRGEKLFF
TGTGCCAGCAGCGCTACAGGGAGGGGTGAAAAACTGTTTTTT
>.|.|TRBV2|TRBJ1-5
CARDRRNQPQHF
TGTGCCAGGGACAGACGCAATCAGCCCCAGCATTTT
>.|few|TRBV27|TRBJ1-3
CASSFSGGNTIYF
TGTGCCAGCAGTTTTTCGGGGGGGAACACCATATATTTT
>.|.|TRBV11-3|TRBJ2-5
CASSLGRSPQETQYF
TGTGCCAGCAGCTTAGGAAGGTCCCCTCAAGAGACCCAGTACTTC
>.|few|TRBV11-2|TRBJ2-7
CASSLGHTIEQYF
TGTGCCAGCAGCTTAGGACATACTATAGAGCAGTACTTC
>.|.|TRBV6-5|TRBJ2-7
CASDATGGGEQYF
TGTGCCAGCGACGCGACAGGTGGTGGCGAGCAGTACTTC
>TRBD2|.|TRBV6-5|TRBJ2-5
CASSYLAGGRETQYF
TGTGCCAGCAGTTACCTAGCGGGGGGGCGTGAGACCCAGTACTTC
>.|.|TRBV28|TRBJ2-5
CASSSRLVETQYF
TGTGCCAGCAGTTCTAGACTAGTAGAGACCCAGTACTTC
>.|.|TRBV6-5|TRBJ2-1
CASRSDSHPYNEQFF
TGTGCCAGCAGGTCGGACAGCCACCCCTACAATGAGCAGTTCTTC
>TRBD2|.|TRBV15|TRBJ2-3
CATSRRLATDTQYF
TGTGCCACCAGCAGGAGACTAGCAACAGATACGCAGTATTTT
>.|.|TRBV11-2|TRBJ1-4
CASSLGRKGNEKLFF
TGTGCCAGCAGCTTAGGCAGGAAGGGTAATGAAAAACTGTTTTTT
>.|.|TRBV5-1|TRBJ2-6
CASSSPGGANVLTF
TGCGCCAGCAGCTCCCCGGGAGGGGCCAACGTCCTGACTTTC
>TRBD1|.|TRBV2|TRBJ1-5
CASRPGQGGQPQHF
TGTGCCAGCAGGCCGGGACAGGGTGGTCAGCCCCAGCATTTT
>.|.|TRBV10-2|TRBJ2-7
CASSEGLAGYEQYF
TGCGCCAGCAGTGAAGGTCTAGCAGGCTACGAGCAGTACTTC
>.|.|TRBV7-3|TRBJ2-3
CASSLTGSTDTQYF
TGTGCCAGCAGCTTAACCGGAAGCACAGATACGCAGTATTTT
>.|.|TRBV28|TRBJ2-3
CASSRGTDTQYF
TGTGCCAGCAGCCGGGGGACAGATACGCAGTATTTT
>TRBD1|.|TRBV5-1|TRBJ1-1
CASSRTGVTEAFF
TGCGCCAGCAGCCGGACAGGGGTCACTGAAGCTTTCTTT
>.|.|TRBV7-9|TRBJ1-1
CASSLDGYTEAFF
TGTGCCAGCAGCTTAGACGGTTACACTGAAGCTTTCTTT